A selection of T cell receptor beta chains follows, all from one sample in a study of OX40 agonist ivuxolimab in advanced cancers. TCRdb's copy holds only in-frame clones and misses some; the assay was immunoSEQ multiplex PCR. The sample includes over 65,000 clones, about 83% seen only once; the top ten take around 0.77%. The sample was CD4+ or CD8+ T cells sorted from blood, taken in a trial of the OX40 agonist ivuxolimab. The origin of the receptors is an adult with an advanced solid tumor such as melanoma, head and neck, liver or kidney cancer. CDR3s include the opening cysteine and the closing phenylalanine or tryptophan. The order of the fields is J gene, CDR3 length, D gene, V gene, clone size, CDR3 DNA, CDR3 protein. D genes are given only for firm matches. Rows give clone size only sometimes, using once, few, many, or a class for an expanded clone.

TRBJ2-7 | 13 | . | TRBV7-2 | few | TGTGCCAGCAGCTTAGACAGGTACTACGAGCAGTACTTC | CASSLDRYYEQYF
TRBJ2-3 | 16 | . | TRBV7-2 | . | TGTGCCAGCAGCTTAGTCGGGACCTACAACACAGATACGCAGTATTTT | CASSLVGTYNTDTQYF
TRBJ2-5 | 12 | . | TRBV29-1 | . | TGCAGCGTTGAAGAACCAAGGGAGACCCAGTACTTC | CSVEEPRETQYF
TRBJ2-6 | 16 | TRBD1 | TRBV29-1 | . | TGCAGCGTAGGGACAGGGGGCTTCACTGGGGCCAACGTCCTGACTTTC | CSVGTGGFTGANVLTF
TRBJ2-3 | 15 | TRBD2 | TRBV19 | . | TGTGCCAGTAGAACCGGGACTAGTCCCACAGATACGCAGTATTTT | CASRTGTSPTDTQYF
TRBJ2-3 | 15 | . | TRBV5-1 | . | TGCGCCAGCAGCCCCTCTAGAGGTGGCACAGATACGCAGTATTTT | CASSPSRGGTDTQYF
TRBJ1-1 | 14 | . | TRBV6-6 | . | TGTGCCAGCAGTTACACAGGATTAGCCACTGAAGCTTTCTTT | CASSYTGLATEAFF
TRBJ1-1 | 13 | . | TRBV27 | . | TGTGCCAGCAGCCAGAACCAGAACACTGAAGCTTTCTTT | CASSQNQNTEAFF
TRBJ1-1 | 13 | . | TRBV18 | . | TGTGCCAGCTCACCACCTTCCCGCTCCGAAGCTTTCTTT | CASSPPSRSEAFF
TRBJ1-1 | 15 | TRBD1 | TRBV18 | . | TGTGCCAGCTCACCAACCGGGACAGGGAACACTGAAGCTTTCTTT | CASSPTGTGNTEAFF
TRBJ2-7 | 15 | TRBD2 | TRBV5-4 | . | TGTGCCAGCAGCTTGGAAGCGGGAGGAGACTACGAGCAGTACTTC | CASSLEAGGDYEQYF
TRBJ2-7 | 15 | . | TRBV4-3 | . | TGCGCCAGCAGCCAAACATCAGGGACCCCTGTCGAGCAGTACTTC | CASSQTSGTPVEQYF
TRBJ2-2 | 15 | . | TRBV14 | . | TGTGCCAGCAGCCAAGATCCACGGAACACCGGGGAGCTGTTTTTT | CASSQDPRNTGELFF
TRBJ2-6 | 15 | . | TRBV5-1 | . | TGCGCCAGCCTACCAGGGGCTTCCGGGGCCAACGTCCTGACTTTC | CASLPGASGANVLTF
TRBJ2-2 | 14 | . | TRBV5-4 | . | TGTGCCTGTTTCCCATTCAGGGACACCGGGGAGCTGTTTTTT | CACFPFRDTGELFF
TRBJ2-1 | 12 | TRBD1 | TRBV7-6 | . | TGTGCCAGCAGCCAGACAGGGAATGAGCAGTTCTTC | CASSQTGNEQFF
TRBJ1-1 | 14 | . | TRBV28 | once | TGTGCCAGCAGGGAATTATTGGTGAACACTGAAGCTTTCTTT | CASRELLVNTEAFF
TRBJ1-5 | 15 | . | TRBV7-9 | . | TGTGCCAGCAGCTTAGGCGGTGGGGGCAATCAGCCCCAGCATTTT | CASSLGGGGNQPQHF
TRBJ1-3 | 14 | . | TRBV9 | . | TGTGCCAGCAGCGTAGGGGAAGGTGGAAACACCATATATTTT | CASSVGEGGNTIYF
TRBJ2-2 | 14 | . | TRBV10-2 | . | TGCGCCAGCAGTCTGGATATGAACACCGGGGAGCTGTTTTTT | CASSLDMNTGELFF
TRBJ1-5 | 13 | . | TRBV7-2 | . | TGTGCCAGCAGCTTAGATCAGCATCAGCCCCAGCATTTT | CASSLDQHQPQHF
TRBJ2-7 | 14 | TRBD1 | TRBV6-1 | . | TGTGCCAGCAGTTTGGACAGGGGTGGGTACGAGCAGTACTTC | CASSLDRGGYEQYF
TRBJ2-2 | 17 | . | TRBV4-1 | . | TGCGCCAGCGGCCAAGATTCAATGGCTAGCACGACCGGGGAGCTGTTTTTT | CASGQDSMASTTGELFF
TRBJ1-6 | 14 | . | TRBV18 | . | TGTGCCAGCTCATCCCGCCGCGAGTCTTCACCCCTCCACTTT | CASSSRRESSPLHF
TRBJ2-7 | 15 | TRBD1 | TRBV11-1 | . | TGTGCCAGCAGCTTACAGGGTACAGGGGAGTACGAGCAGTACTTC | CASSLQGTGEYEQYF
TRBJ1-2 | 15 | TRBD1 | TRBV30 | . | TGTGCCCGCCTCACAGGGGGGGAAGGTCAAAACGGCTACACCTTC | CARLTGGEGQNGYTF
TRBJ2-7 | 13 | TRBD2 | TRBV19 | . | TGTGCCAGTAGTAGGGAGGGGAGAAACGAGCAGTACTTC | CASSREGRNEQYF
TRBJ1-4 | 15 | . | TRBV5-1 | . | TGCGCCAGCAGCCCCAGGGTGGGAGCTAATGAAAAACTGTTTTTT | CASSPRVGANEKLFF
TRBJ2-7 | 15 | . | TRBV7-8 | once | TGTGCCAGCAGCTTAGTGGGGGGTGGGCTCGACGAGCAGTACTTC | CASSLVGGGLDEQYF
TRBJ2-3 | 16 | TRBD2 | TRBV28 | . | TGTGCCAGCAGTTTCTGGACTAGCGGGGGCACAGATACGCAGTATTTT | CASSFWTSGGTDTQYF
TRBJ2-3 | 15 | . | TRBV14 | once | TGTGCCAGCAGCCAAGGTCCGGGGGCTTTTAATACGCAGTATTTT | CASSQGPGAFNTQYF
TRBJ2-5 | 16 | TRBD1 | TRBV5-6 | . | TGTGCCAGCAGCACCGGGACAGGGGGGCCCCAAGAGACCCAGTACTTC | CASSTGTGGPQETQYF
TRBJ1-2 | 16 | . | TRBV10-1 | . | TGCGCCAGCAGCCCTTCAACCGCAGGGTTCGGCTATGGCTACACCTTC | CASSPSTAGFGYGYTF
TRBJ1-6 | 16 | TRBD1 | TRBV5-5 | . | TGTGCCAGCATCGAGGACAGGGACTTCTATAATTCACCCCTCCACTTT | CASIEDRDFYNSPLHF
TRBJ2-1 | 15 | . | TRBV5-1 | . | TGCGCCAGCAGCTTTGACAGCTCCGGGTACAATGAGCAGTTCTTC | CASSFDSSGYNEQFF
TRBJ1-1 | 13 | TRBD1 | TRBV12-5 | . | TGTGCTAGTGGTTTGGACAGGGGAACTGAAGCTTTCTTT | CASGLDRGTEAFF
TRBJ2-1 | 13 | . | TRBV7-8 | few | TGTGCCAGCGGGAGTCAGGTCTACAATGAGCAGTTCTTC | CASGSQVYNEQFF
TRBJ2-3 | 16 | TRBD1 | TRBV19 | . | TGTGCCAGTAGTATGAACGCCGGGACAGGGTCAGATACGCAGTATTTT | CASSMNAGTGSDTQYF
TRBJ2-1 | 13 | TRBD1 | TRBV7-9 | . | TGTGCCAGCAGCTCGGGACAGAACAATGAGCAGTTCTTC | CASSSGQNNEQFF
TRBJ1-2 | 12 | . | TRBV7-9 | few | TGTGCCAGCAGCCAAGACAGCTATGGCTACACCTTC | CASSQDSYGYTF
TRBJ2-1 | 16 | TRBD2 | TRBV11-2 | . | TGTGCCAGCAGCTTAGTGGCGGGGGGCTCCTACAATGAGCAGTTCTTC | CASSLVAGGSYNEQFF
TRBJ1-2 | 13 | . | TRBV5-6 | . | TGTGCCAGCAGCTTGGTCTCGAACTATGGCTACACCTTC | CASSLVSNYGYTF
TRBJ2-3 | 12 | . | TRBV29-1 | . | TGCAGCGTTGCTACAGCGGAAGATACGCAGTATTTT | CSVATAEDTQYF
TRBJ1-5 | 15 | . | TRBV6-1 | . | TGTGCCAGCAGTGAAATACGAGGGGGAGGTCAGCCCCAGCATTTT | CASSEIRGGGQPQHF
TRBJ2-1 | 12 | . | TRBV7-6 | . | TGTGCCAGCAGCTTTCCCGGCAATGAGCAGTTCTTC | CASSFPGNEQFF
TRBJ1-1 | 13 | TRBD1 | TRBV19 | few | TGTGCCAGTAAGGACAGGGAGGGCACTGAAGCTTTCTTT | CASKDREGTEAFF
TRBJ1-1 | 15 | TRBD1 | TRBV7-2 | . | TGTGCCAGCAGCTTAGGGGCAGGGGGGAACACTGAAGCTTTCTTT | CASSLGAGGNTEAFF
TRBJ1-1 | 13 | . | TRBV10-3 | . | TGTGCCATCACCTCACAGATGAACACTGAAGCTTTCTTT | CAITSQMNTEAFF
TRBJ1-1 | 14 | . | TRBV10-3 | . | TGTGCCATCAGCTGGACAGCCGACAACACTGAAGCTTTCTTT | CAISWTADNTEAFF
TRBJ2-2 | 14 | . | TRBV5-1 | . | TGCACCAGCACTACAGGAGTCTCCACCGGGGAGCTGTTTTTT | CTSTTGVSTGELFF
TRBJ2-2 | 16 | . | TRBV1 | . | TGCACCAGCAGTCTGGTAGCGGAGATAGACACCGGGGAGCTGTTTTTT | CTSSLVAEIDTGELFF
TRBJ2-5 | 14 | . | TRBV15 | . | TGTGCCACCAGCAGAGATGAGGTGCGAGAGACCCAGTACTTC | CATSRDEVRETQYF
TRBJ1-3 | 13 | . | TRBV7-6 | few | TGTGCCAGCCGCCAGAGCTCTGGAAACACCATATATTTT | CASRQSSGNTIYF
TRBJ1-4 | 16 | TRBD1 | TRBV5-1 | . | TGCGCCAGCAGCCCCGAACGGGGACAGGGTCTTGAAAAACTGTTTTTT | CASSPERGQGLEKLFF
TRBJ2-1 | 15 | . | TRBV11-2 | once | TGTGCCAGCAGCCCAGAAATTAGCTCCTACAATGAGCAGTTCTTC | CASSPEISSYNEQFF
TRBJ2-1 | 16 | TRBD2 | TRBV5-4 | . | TGTGCCAGCAGCTCCCCGGGACTAGCGGGTCAGGTTGAGCAGTTCTTC | CASSSPGLAGQVEQFF
TRBJ2-3 | 14 | . | TRBV28 | . | TGTGCCAGCGCCCGGACAGATCTCACAGATACGCAGTATTTT | CASARTDLTDTQYF
TRBJ1-5 | 14 | . | TRBV6-6 | . | TGTGCCAGCCAGAGGGAGGCAGGGAATCAGCCCCAGCATTTT | CASQREAGNQPQHF
TRBJ1-3 | 18 | . | TRBV30 | . | TGTGCCTGGAGTGCCACAGACAGCCGATTGCTCTCTGGAAACACCATATATTTT | CAWSATDSRLLSGNTIYF
TRBJ1-1 | 13 | . | TRBV7-7 | . | TGTGCTAGCAGCTTAGGTCCTGACACTGAAGCTTTCTTT | CASSLGPDTEAFF